The 3 T cell receptor beta chains below were found in one sample sequenced in a study of human T cells and chemical hapten exposure. Sample time point: healthy volunteer bleed at 2 weeks. The template was total RNA from unfractionated whole blood. TCRdb passed the RACE reads through MiXCR, listing each CDR3 protein once. The sample comprises 49,000 or so distinct CDR3 sequences, 3.5% to 5% of which are singletons, and under 7% rests with the top ten. The sample consisted of whole blood. The receptor source for this set is a human donor in good health. Some clones in this sample may be carry-over from other donors' samples.

This clonotype was recorded at least ten times. This chain uses TRBV28 with TRBJ2-7; TRBD1 matches at 7 bases. CDR1 is MDHEN, CDR2 SYDVKM, per germline. The CDR3 length is 15 residues. After removal of 11 bases from V and 3 bases from J, the junction contained 16 bases not matched to a gene. In nucleotides, the CDR3 is TGTGCCTCCCAACCTGGGAAAAGGGGGCACTACGAGCAGTACTTC. Translation gives CASQPGKRGHYEQYF.

This clonotype showed up many times. This sequence joins TRBV20-1 and TRBJ2-7, with 10 bases that match TRBD2. Germline trimming cut 0 bases from V and 5 bases from J; bases unmatched to any gene: 10. CDR3 length: 16 amino acids. Per germline, CDR1 DFQATT and CDR2 SNEGSKA (reference sequence). In DNA, the CDR3 is TGCAGTGCTAGAGAAGGAGCGGGAGGGATTGAGGACGAGCAGTACTTC. Encoded protein: CSAREGAGGIEDEQYF.

This clonotype has ten or more counts. The J gene is TRBJ2-7, the V gene TRBV27, with TRBD2 matching over 10 bases. This CDR3 spans 15 amino acids. Germline V gene sequence: CDR1 MNHEY, CDR2 SMNVEV (reference sequence). J lost 3 bases, V lost 4 bases, and 6 bases had no gene match. The CDR3 region is CASSSHSGRIYEQYF. As DNA, the CDR3 is TGTGCCAGCAGTTCCCATAGCGGGAGGATCTACGAGCAGTACTTC.